The source of this TCR beta chain is a study of cytomegalovirus exposure and HLA in healthy donors. The overall study: A prior analysis found about 120 million unique TCR beta sequences from 150 million to 200 million T cells. Across almost 400 genotyped donors, just over 80% landed in the Caucasian-associated ancestry cluster.

This clone was found once. Its antigen is undetermined. The germline gives CDR1 PRHDT, CDR2 FYEKMQ (reference sequence). The junction had 2 bases not matched to a gene; V was cut back by 9 bases and J by 0 bases. This CDR3 comprises 13 residues. PCR involved 60 Vbeta and 13 Jbeta primers. The assay was immunoSEQ multiplex PCR, and TCRdb's table has in-frame clones only and misses some. The sample has around 130,000 clones, roughly 78% seen once. Whole-study results and caveats: Per published accounts, TCR beta sequences correctly predicted the HLA-A and HLA-B alleles of most subjects. The study flagged some 170 TCR beta chains as cytomegalovirus-associated.

The sequenced sample consisted of PBMCs. This receptor was identified in a man between 25 and 39 years old in good health and CMV-seronegative. The rearrangement joins TRBV13 to TRBJ2-1, with 7 bases that match TRBD2. CDR3 amino acids: CASWTSSYNEQFF. The CDR3, as DNA: TGTGCCAGTTGGACTAGCTCCTACAATGAGCAGTTCTTC.